Listed below are T cell receptor beta chains from one sample, sequenced in a study of shared clonotypes between healthy human individuals. TCRdb's table, derived via immunoSEQ multiplex PCR, lists solely in-frame clones and lacks some. Of about 2.2 million clones detected, approximately 94% appear once; the ten largest clones hold roughly 1.8%. The material sequenced was naive CD8+ T cells from PBMCs. The receptors shown here come from a man between 18 and 35 years old in good health. Some clones in this sample may be carry-over from other donors' samples. CDR3s include the opening cysteine and the closing phenylalanine or tryptophan. Fields, in order: V gene, D gene, J gene, clone size, CDR3 protein, CDR3 DNA. D genes are given only for firm matches. Size values are once, few and many counts, or a class for expanded clones, and some rows have none.

>TRBV29-1|NA|TRBJ1-1|NA
CSVVGAYGAFF
TGCAGCGTTGTGGGGGCGTATGGTGCTTTCTTT
>TRBV7-6|NA|TRBJ2-7|NA
CASSLGRAVEQYF
TGTGCCAGCAGCTTAGGGAGAGCGGTCGAGCAGTACTTC
>TRBV9|TRBD2|TRBJ2-1|NA
CASSALLAGSNEQFF
TGTGCCAGCAGCGCCTTACTAGCGGGAAGTAATGAGCAGTTCTTC
>TRBV28|NA|TRBJ2-5|NA
CASSSFPGQQETQYF
TGTGCCAGCAGTTCATTCCCGGGGCAGCAAGAGACCCAGTACTTC
>TRBV5-1|NA|TRBJ2-5|NA
CASSYLAAFGEQYF
TGCGCCAGCAGCTACTTAGCGGCTTTCGGAGAGCAGTACTTC
>TRBV11-3|TRBD1|TRBJ1-2|once
CASSWRQGGPGYTF
TGTGCCAGCAGCTGGAGACAGGGTGGCCCTGGCTACACCTTC
>TRBV27|TRBD2|TRBJ2-7|NA
CASSLVQREASYEQYF
TGTGCCAGCAGTTTGGTCCAGCGGGAGGCTTCCTACGAGCAGTACTTC
>TRBV28|NA|TRBJ2-7|once
CASSYDSREQYF
TGTGCCAGCAGCTATGACAGCCGCGAGCAGTACTTC
>TRBV27|TRBD2|TRBJ2-4|NA
CASSPQLAGVGGKNIQYF
TGTGCCAGCAGCCCCCAACTAGCGGGTGTGGGGGGCAAAAACATTCAGTACTTC
>TRBV9|TRBD2|TRBJ2-2|NA
CASSVRSGSRTGELFF
TGTGCCAGCAGCGTAAGGAGCGGGAGTAGGACCGGGGAGCTGTTTTTT
>TRBV27|TRBD1|TRBJ2-7|NA
CASRPTGNYEQYF
TGTGCCAGCCGTCCGACAGGGAACTACGAGCAGTACTTC
>TRBV15|TRBD1|TRBJ2-1|NA
CATSRDRDSGAVEQFF
TGTGCCACCAGCAGAGATAGGGACAGTGGGGCGGTCGAGCAGTTCTTC
>TRBV7-9|NA|TRBJ2-7|few
CASSLGAYEQYF
TGTGCCAGCAGCTTGGGGGCCTACGAGCAGTACTTC
>TRBV9|TRBD1|TRBJ2-3|NA
CASSVDRGFADTQYF
TGTGCCAGCAGCGTAGACAGGGGATTTGCAGATACGCAGTATTTT
>TRBV14|NA|TRBJ2-5|NA
CASSHGDGGRETQYF
TGTGCCAGCAGCCACGGGGACGGAGGGCGGGAGACCCAGTACTTC
>TRBV7-8|NA|TRBJ1-2|NA
CASSLWRDYGYTF
TGTGCCAGCAGCTTATGGCGGGACTATGGCTACACCTTC
>TRBV7-9|NA|TRBJ2-1|NA
CASSPEPNEQFF
TGTGCCAGCAGCCCGGAGCCCAATGAGCAGTTCTTC
>TRBV5-6|TRBD1|TRBJ1-6|NA
CASSWTGTGSPLHF
TGTGCCAGCAGCTGGACAGGGACCGGTTCACCCCTCCACTTT
>TRBV7-9|TRBD1|TRBJ2-7|NA
CASTPGDRGYEQYF
TGTGCCAGCACCCCCGGGGACAGGGGTTACGAGCAGTACTTC
>TRBV6-5|NA|TRBJ2-1|NA
CASSYSLVGSYNEQFF
TGTGCCAGCAGTTACTCTTTGGTGGGAAGCTACAATGAGCAGTTCTTC
>TRBV6-4|TRBD1|TRBJ2-5|NA
CAAAQGAVFAETQYF
TGTGCCGCAGCCCAGGGGGCGGTTTTTGCGGAGACCCAGTACTTC
>TRBV4-3|TRBD1|TRBJ2-1|NA
CASSQDEGGWEQFF
TGCGCCAGCAGCCAAGATGAAGGGGGCTGGGAGCAGTTCTTC
>TRBV11-2|NA|TRBJ2-3|once
CASSLVSTGTDTQYF
TGTGCCAGCAGCCTCGTATCGACGGGGACAGATACGCAGTATTTT
>TRBV29-1|NA|TRBJ2-7|NA
CSVGGYYEQYF
TGCAGCGTTGGCGGCTACTACGAGCAGTACTTC
>TRBV28|NA|TRBJ2-7|once
CASSPQLHYEQYF
TGTGCCAGCAGTCCGCAACTCCACTACGAGCAGTACTTC
>TRBV7-6|NA|TRBJ2-2|NA
CASSLNRKEPLSNTGELFF
TGTGCCAGCAGCTTAAATAGGAAGGAGCCCCTCTCGAACACCGGGGAGCTGTTTTTT
>TRBV19|TRBD1|TRBJ1-2|NA
CASRPGQGPGYGYTF
TGTGCCAGTAGGCCGGGACAGGGCCCTGGGTATGGCTACACCTTC
>TRBV27|NA|TRBJ1-1|few
CASSLDRFTEAFF
TGTGCCAGCAGCCTGGACAGATTCACTGAAGCTTTCTTT
>TRBV19|TRBD1|TRBJ1-2|NA
CASSAARDSHGYTF
TGTGCCAGTAGTGCTGCCCGGGACAGTCATGGCTACACCTTC
>TRBV9|TRBD2|TRBJ2-1|once
CASSASGVNNEQFF
TGTGCCAGCAGCGCGAGCGGGGTTAACAATGAGCAGTTCTTC
>TRBV13|TRBD2|TRBJ2-7|NA
CASSLGSGRNEQYF
TGTGCCAGCAGCTTAGGTAGCGGGAGGAACGAGCAGTACTTC
>TRBV27|NA|TRBJ2-7|NA
CASSLWGPYEQYF
TGTGCCAGCAGTTTATGGGGGCCCTACGAGCAGTACTTC
>TRBV7-9|TRBD2|TRBJ2-1|once
CASSLAAGELFF
TGTGCCAGCAGCTTAGCGGCGGGGGAACTGTTCTTC
>TRBV7-2|TRBD2|TRBJ2-5|NA
CASSLTSGRAWETQYF
TGTGCCAGCAGCTTAACTAGCGGGAGGGCCTGGGAGACCCAGTACTTC
>TRBV7-9|TRBD1|TRBJ2-5|NA
CASSPGQGYGETQYF
TGTGCCAGCAGTCCGGGACAGGGCTACGGAGAGACCCAGTACTTC
>TRBV4-3|TRBD1|TRBJ1-2|NA
CASSRSLRDSIYGYTF
TGCGCCAGCAGCCGGTCATTACGGGACAGCATTTATGGCTACACCTTC
>TRBV11-2|NA|TRBJ2-7|NA
CASSLASRGREQYF
TGTGCCAGCAGCTTAGCGTCCAGGGGCCGCGAGCAGTACTTC
>TRBV5-4|NA|TRBJ2-7|once
CASSLEYRGIAYEQYF
TGTGCCAGCAGCTTGGAATACCGGGGTATCGCCTACGAGCAGTACTTC
>TRBV30|NA|TRBJ1-1|few
CAWKGGTNTEAFF
TGTGCCTGGAAGGGGGGGACGAACACTGAAGCTTTCTTT
>TRBV28|TRBD2|TRBJ2-3|NA
CASRTGTTSLNTQYF
TGTGCCAGCAGAACCGGGACTACCTCTTTAAATACGCAGTATTTT
>TRBV4-1|NA|TRBJ1-2|NA
CASSQEPIYGYTF
TGCGCCAGCAGCCAAGAGCCGATCTATGGCTACACCTTC
>TRBV27|NA|TRBJ2-2|NA
CASTLWGLGAGELFF
TGTGCCAGCACCCTGTGGGGCCTGGGGGCCGGGGAGCTGTTTTTT
>TRBV7-2|TRBD2|TRBJ2-3|NA
CASSLFERESDTQYF
TGTGCCAGCAGCTTATTCGAGCGGGAATCAGATACGCAGTATTTT
>TRBV25-1|NA|TRBJ2-2|NA
CASSESGGATGELFF
TGTGCCAGCAGTGAATCTGGTGGGGCCACCGGGGAGCTGTTTTTT
>TRBV27|TRBD1|TRBJ2-7|NA
CASSFRDSPYEQYF
TGTGCCAGCAGTTTCCGGGACAGTCCCTACGAGCAGTACTTC
>TRBV19|NA|TRBJ1-2|NA
CAKLGSAGYTF
TGTGCCAAGTTAGGGTCTGCTGGCTACACCTTC
>TRBV5-1|NA|TRBJ2-7|NA
CASSLTGTSYEQYF
TGCGCCAGCAGCTTGACGGGGACCTCCTACGAGCAGTACTTC
>TRBV11-3|NA|TRBJ2-5|NA
CASSPHFQETQYF
TGTGCCAGCAGCCCCCACTTCCAAGAGACCCAGTACTTC